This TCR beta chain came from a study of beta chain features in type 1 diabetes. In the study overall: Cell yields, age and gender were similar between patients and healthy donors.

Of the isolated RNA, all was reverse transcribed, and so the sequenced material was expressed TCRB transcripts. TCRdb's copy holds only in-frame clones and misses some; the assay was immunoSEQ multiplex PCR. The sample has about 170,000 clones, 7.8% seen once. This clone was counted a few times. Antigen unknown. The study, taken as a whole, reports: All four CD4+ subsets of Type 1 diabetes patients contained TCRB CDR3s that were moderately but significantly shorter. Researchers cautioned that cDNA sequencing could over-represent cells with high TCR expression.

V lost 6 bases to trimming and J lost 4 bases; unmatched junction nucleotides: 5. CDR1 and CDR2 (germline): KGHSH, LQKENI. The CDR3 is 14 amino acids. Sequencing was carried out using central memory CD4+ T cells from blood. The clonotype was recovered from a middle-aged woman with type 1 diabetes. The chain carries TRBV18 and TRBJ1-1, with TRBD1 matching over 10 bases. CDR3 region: CASSSGQGTTEAFF. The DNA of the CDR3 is TGTGCCAGCTCGTCGGGACAGGGGACCACTGAAGCTTTCTTT.